The next 21 T cell receptor beta chains were all read from a single sample in a study of shared clonotypes between healthy human individuals. Using immunoSEQ multiplex PCR, the repertoire was profiled, and TCRdb retains in-frame clones only, with some absent. The table shows under 700,000 clones, with approximately 96% occurring only once. Terminally differentiated effector memory CD45RA+ cells were excluded by CCR7 positive selection of CD45RO-negative cells. The sequencing input was naive CD8+ T cells sorted from blood. These receptor sequences come from a woman in her 30s in good health.

V gene TRBV9 combines with J gene TRBJ2-7, with TRBD2 as a possible D gene (7 bases). Germline CDR1 reads SGDLS; CDR2 reads YYNGEE. There are 16 residues in the CDR3. The germline V and J ends were trimmed by 0 bases and 2 bases, with 15 bases remaining between them. As DNA, the CDR3 is TGTGCCAGCAGCGTAGAAGGGGGGGTCCCTACCTACGAGCAGTACTTC. Its translation is CASSVEGGVPTYEQYF.

The chain uses TRBV28 and TRBJ1-2; 9 bases fit TRBD1. This CDR3 spans 16 amino acids. Germline V gene data show CDR1 as MDHEN and CDR2 as SYDVKM. Germline trimming cut 4 bases from V and 8 bases from J; bases unmatched to any gene: 14. CDR3 in amino acids: CASSSTQGARVVGYTF. In DNA form, the CDR3 reads TGTGCCAGCAGTTCAACACAGGGGGCGCGCGTCGTAGGCTACACCTTC.

The rearrangement joins TRBV6-5 to TRBJ2-7; D remains unclear. Germline V gives CDR1 MNHEY, CDR2 SVGAGI. The CDR3 has 14 residues. Trimming left V 2 bases short and J 1 base short, with 9 bases between. CDR3 region: CASSYSQESYEQYF. The DNA for the CDR3 is TGTGCCAGCAGTTACAGCCAAGAGTCCTACGAGCAGTACTTC.

The sample holds one count of this clone. The rearrangement joins TRBV5-1 to TRBJ2-3; the D is unclear. Germline CDR1 SGHRS, CDR2 YFSETQ. V dropped 0 bases and J dropped 0 bases, with 14 bases sitting between them. The CDR3 consists of 17 residues. CDR3 loop: CASSLGPLPLSTDTQYF. The CDR3 coding sequence is TGCGCCAGCAGCTTGGGCCCACTCCCCCTCAGCACAGATACGCAGTATTTT.

The J gene is TRBJ1-1, the V gene TRBV28; no clear D gene. V gave up 1 base and J gave up 1 base, with 10 bases separating them. Germline V lookup: CDR1 MDHEN, CDR2 SYDVKM. CDR3 length equals 15 residues. This CDR3 reads CASSLLGGKNTEAFF. In nucleotides, the CDR3 is TGTGCCAGCAGTTTATTAGGAGGGAAGAACACTGAAGCTTTCTTT.

The rearrangement links TRBV5-1 to TRBJ2-7, with a tentative D call TRBD2 (5 bases). CDR3 size: 14 residues. Trimming took off 2 bases at V and 2 bases at J, with 11 bases between the two ends. The germline V gene encodes CDR1 SGHRS and CDR2 YFSETQ. CDR3 bases: TGCGCCAGCAGCTTACCGGGGTCCCCCTACGAGCAGTACTTC. It specifies CASSLPGSPYEQYF. Based on the CDR3 plus reference TRBV5-1 and TRBJ2-7, the full variable domain is KAGVTQTPRYLIKTRGQQVTLSCSPISGHRSVSWYQQTPGQGLQFLFEYFSETQRNKGNFPGRFSGRQFSNSRSEMNVSTLELGDSALYLCASSLPGSPYEQYFGPGTRLTVT.

The genes are TRBV5-1 and TRBJ2-5, with TRBD1 identical over 7 bases. Germline CDR1 and CDR2: SGHRS and YFSETQ. CDR3 length: 14 residues. Germline trimming cut 3 bases from V and 5 bases from J; bases unmatched to any gene: 7. The CDR3 sequence: CASSWKGARETQYF. CDR3 coding DNA: TGCGCCAGCAGCTGGAAGGGGGCGCGGGAGACCCAGTACTTC. Using reference TRBV5-1 and TRBJ2-5 for the parts outside the CDR3, the full variable domain is KAGVTQTPRYLIKTRGQQVTLSCSPISGHRSVSWYQQTPGQGLQFLFEYFSETQRNKGNFPGRFSGRQFSNSRSEMNVSTLELGDSALYLCASSWKGARETQYFGPGTRLLVL.

The gene calls are TRBV7-9 and TRBJ2-3, with D possibly being TRBD2 (6 bases). CDR1 SEHNR and CDR2 FQNEAQ come from the germline V gene (reference sequence). The CDR3 has 14 residues. V gave up 5 bases and J gave up 1 base, with 10 bases separating them. CDR3 sequence reads: CASSGAGRTDTQYF. CDR3 nucleotides: TGTGCCAGCAGCGGGGCGGGACGCACAGATACGCAGTATTTT. The full variable domain, its missing parts supplied by reference TRBV7-9 and TRBJ2-3, is DTGVSQNPRHKITKRGQNVTFRCDPISEHNRLYWYRQTLGQGPEFLTYFQNEAQLEKSRLLSDRFSAERPKGSFSTLEIQRTEQGDSAMYLCASSGAGRTDTQYFGPGTRLTVL.

The V and J genes are TRBV19 and TRBJ1-2; tentatively, D is TRBD1 (6 bases). Germline V lookup: CDR1 LNHDA, CDR2 SQIVND (reference sequence). This CDR3 spans 15 amino acids. V was clipped by 0 bases and J by 8 bases, with 16 bases between them. The CDR3 loop reads CASSIDVPGQGGYTF. The CDR3 DNA is TGTGCCAGTAGTATAGATGTACCGGGACAAGGCGGCTACACCTTC.

The chain uses TRBV5-6 and TRBJ1-1, with D unclear. Germline lookup yields CDR1 SGHDT and CDR2 YYEEEE. Between the trimmed V and J ends, which lost 2 bases and 3 bases, there was a span of 14 bases. The CDR3 sequence is 15 residues long. The CDR3 nucleotides are TGTGCCAGCAGCTTTCCCGACTGGAGGGACACTGAAGCTTTCTTT. This sequence encodes CASSFPDWRDTEAFF.

V usage is TRBV27 and J usage is TRBJ2-7; 10 nucleotides line up with TRBD2. Germline V gives CDR1 MNHEY, CDR2 SMNVEV (reference sequence). V was pared by 2 bases and J by 1 base, with 8 bases of the junction left unmatched. This CDR3 is built from 17 residues. The CDR3 DNA reads as TGTGCCAGCAGTTTACAACCCGGGACTAGCGTATCCTACGAGCAGTACTTC. Amino acid sequence: CASSLQPGTSVSYEQYF.

The rearrangement links TRBV29-1 to TRBJ2-7; 10 positions match TRBD1. The CDR3 loop spans 14 amino acids. The germline V gene encodes CDR1 SQVTM and CDR2 ANQGSEA. Germline trimming cut 4 bases from V and 3 bases from J; bases unmatched to any gene: 6. DNA for the CDR3: TGCAGCGTTGGTCCGGGACAGGGGCTCTACGAGCAGTACTTC. It is translated as CSVGPGQGLYEQYF.

The genes are TRBV27 and TRBJ2-5, with D maybe TRBD1 (5 bases). Per germline, CDR1 MNHEY and CDR2 SMNVEV (reference sequence). V gave up 8 bases and J gave up 5 bases, with 12 bases separating them. The CDR3 is 12 residues long. The CDR3 reads CASQGTAETQYF. The CDR3 region has the DNA TGTGCCAGCCAGGGAACGGCCGAGACCCAGTACTTC.

This chain links TRBV2 with TRBJ1-2; D is unclear. Germline V gene data show CDR1 as SNHLY and CDR2 as FYNNEI. This CDR3 spans 13 amino acids. V shed 7 bases and J shed 2 bases, with 11 bases lying between them. The CDR3 loop is CASIGVPNYGYTF. The CDR3 DNA follows: TGTGCCAGCATTGGGGTTCCCAACTATGGCTACACCTTC. Together with reference TRBV2 and TRBJ1-2, the CDR3 gives the full variable domain: EPEVTQTPSHQVTQMGQEVILRCVPISNHLYFYWYRQILGQKVEFLVSFYNNEISEKSEIFDDQFSVERPDGSNFTLKIRSTKLEDSAMYFCASIGVPNYGYTFGSGTRLTVV.

The J gene is TRBJ2-7, the V gene TRBV11-3; 9 nucleotides match TRBD1. The CDR3 runs 17 residues. Germline CDR1 reads SGHNT; CDR2 reads YENEEA. J gave up 3 bases and V 2 bases, and 11 bases lay outside the gene matches. CDR3 bases: TGTGCCAGCAGCTTAAAAAAGGGACAGGGACAGGGCTACGAGCAGTACTTC. It encodes CASSLKKGQGQGYEQYF.

The chain joins TRBV28 to TRBJ2-5; 10 nucleotides agree with TRBD1. V dropped 5 bases and J dropped 5; count of bases not matched to a gene: 5. The CDR3 is 14 amino acids. Germline CDR1 MDHEN, CDR2 SYDVKM. As DNA, the CDR3 is TGTGCCAGCAGTCAGACAGGGGGCAAGGAGACCCAGTACTTC. This encodes CASSQTGGKETQYF.

The rearrangement links TRBV28 to TRBJ1-2; no definite D call. CDR1 is MDHEN, CDR2 SYDVKM, per germline. With 5 bases removed from V and 0 bases from J, the gap between germline ends came to 25 bases. CDR3 length equals 19 residues. The CDR3 reads CASSPTKELLTGTNYGYTF. The CDR3 nucleotides are TGTGCCAGCAGTCCCACAAAGGAGTTATTGACCGGGACTAACTATGGCTACACCTTC.

The chain links TRBV28 to TRBJ2-1, with 16 bases identical to TRBD2. The germline V gene encodes CDR1 MDHEN and CDR2 SYDVKM. The CDR3 is 20 amino acids. V lost 6 bases and J lost 1; bases outside the gene matches: 12. CDR3: CASSRMGTSGRVESYNEQFF. The DNA of the CDR3 is TGTGCCAGCAGCCGAATGGGGACTAGCGGGAGGGTTGAATCCTACAATGAGCAGTTCTTC.

This chain links TRBV7-9 with TRBJ1-1, with a possible D match to TRBD1 (5 bases). CDR3 length: 12 residues. V was cut by 9 bases and J by 0 bases, with 8 bases left in between. Germline CDR1 SEHNR, CDR2 FQNEAQ (reference sequence). In DNA, the CDR3 is TGTGCCAGTGACAGAATGAACACTGAAGCTTTCTTT. It translates to CASDRMNTEAFF.

This chain links TRBV2 with TRBJ1-2, with 9 nucleotides matching TRBD1. This CDR3 spans 13 amino acids. Germline V gives CDR1 SNHLY, CDR2 FYNNEI. With 4 bases clipped from V and 7 bases from J, the junction kept 4 bases outside the gene matches. The CDR3 nucleotides are TGTGCCAGCAGTGGGGGACAGGGTCCTGGCTACACCTTC. This encodes CASSGGQGPGYTF.

The chain recombines TRBV7-9 with TRBJ1-1; D is undetermined. The V and J ends lost 6 bases and 0 bases respectively, with 17 bases between them. Germline CDR1 reads SEHNR; CDR2 reads FQNEAQ (reference sequence). The CDR3 has 16 amino acids. Here the CDR3 reads CASSRFRTDLNTEAFF. CDR3 bases: TGTGCCAGCAGTCGATTCCGGACCGACCTGAACACTGAAGCTTTCTTT.